This T cell receptor beta chain appears in the sequencing data of a study of blood T cell repertoires in COVID-19. Study in general: Material from acute and convalescent COVID-19 was sourced from the United States, Italy and Spain. PBMCs, B-cell-depleted T cells, or T cells were the source of the cDNA or gDNA that made up the material.

Original processing notes: Reference gene primers were amplified, and this amplification served to estimate nucleated cell counts. Sequencing used immunoSEQ multiplex PCR; TCRdb keeps in-frame clones, though not all of them. V and J calls and clone size are as listed in that table; D and trimming were resolved from the DNA. The table includes some 200,000 clones, around 80% detected once. Per the germline V gene, CDR1 is SGHTA and CDR2 is FQGTGA. Losses at the gene ends were 5 bases for V and 2 bases for J; bases not matched to a gene: 7. This CDR3 comprises 15 residues. Sequencing used peripheral blood. The chain uses TRBV7-3 and TRBJ1-1, with TRBD1 matching 8 bases. The receptor's source is an elderly woman with acute or convalescent COVID-19. DNA of the CDR3: TGTGCCAGCAGCCCAGGGGACAGGTCAAACACTGAAGCTTTCTTT. Translating gives CASSPGDRSNTEAFF. The full variable domain, completed using reference TRBV7-3 and TRBJ1-1, is GAGVSQTPSNKVTEKGKYVELRCDPISGHTALYWYRQSLGQGPEFLIYFQGTGAADDSGLPNDRFFAVRPEGSVSTLKIQRTERGDSAVYLCASSPGDRSNTEAFFGQGTRLTVV.